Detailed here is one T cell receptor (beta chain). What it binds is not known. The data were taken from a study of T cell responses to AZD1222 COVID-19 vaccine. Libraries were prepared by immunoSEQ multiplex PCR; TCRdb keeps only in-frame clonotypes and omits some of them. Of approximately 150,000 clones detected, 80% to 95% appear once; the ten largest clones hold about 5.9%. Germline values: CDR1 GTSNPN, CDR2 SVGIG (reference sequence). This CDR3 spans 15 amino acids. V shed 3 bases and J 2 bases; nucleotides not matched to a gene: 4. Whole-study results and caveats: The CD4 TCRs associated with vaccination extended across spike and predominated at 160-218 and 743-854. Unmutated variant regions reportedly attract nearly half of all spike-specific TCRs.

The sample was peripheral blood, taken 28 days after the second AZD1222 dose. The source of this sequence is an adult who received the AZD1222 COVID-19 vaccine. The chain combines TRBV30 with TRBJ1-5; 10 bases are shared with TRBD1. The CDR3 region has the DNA TGTGCCTGGAGAGCCGGGACAGGGGGCAATCAGCCCCAGCATTTT. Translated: CAWRAGTGGNQPQHF. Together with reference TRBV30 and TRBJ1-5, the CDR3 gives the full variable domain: SQTIHQWPATLVQPVGSPLSLECTVEGTSNPNLYWYRQAAGRGLQLLFYSVGIGQISSEVPQNLSASRPQDRQFILSSKKLLLSDSGFYLCAWRAGTGGNQPQHFGDGTRLSIL.